The 23 T cell receptor beta chains below were found in one sample sequenced in a study of regulatory T cells in long-lasting Graves disease. Arm-PCR with iRepertoire HTBI primers amplified the CDR3 regions for these TCR beta libraries. TCRdb recomputed calls from the multiplex PCR reads with MiXCR, one row per CDR3 protein. Of approximately 490,000 distinct CDR3 sequences in the sample, about 17% were seen once. The time point is: newly diagnosed GD, antithyroid drugs for less than 3 months. There was RNA extracted from PBMCs, and the TCR library was made from it. These data also featured in a second study, about T cells in Graves' hyperthyroidism and ophthalmopathy.

This specimen was peripheral blood mononuclear cells (PBMCs), taken at new diagnosis, from a patient treated with antithyroid drugs. The receptors come from a man aged 35 to 55 with Graves disease.

This clonotype appeared many times. This sequence joins TRBV10-3 and TRBJ1-1; the D gene is possibly TRBD1 (6 bases). CDR3 length: 13 residues. V dropped 10 bases and J dropped 2 bases, with 14 bases sitting between them. CDR1 and CDR2 from the germline V gene are ENHRY and SYGVKD. CDR3 nucleotide sequence: TGTGCCACCACCAAGGGGGGAAACACTGAAGCTTTCTTT. This sequence encodes CATTKGGNTEAFF.

This clonotype has just a few counts. V and J are TRBV28 and TRBJ2-1; 8 bases align to TRBD2. Germline trimming cut 5 bases from V and 2 bases from J; bases unmatched to any gene: 8. The CDR3 spans 16 residues. Germline loops: CDR1 MDHEN, CDR2 SYDVKM. This CDR3 reads CASSTQLAVAYNEQFF. The CDR3 DNA sequence: TGTGCCAGCAGTACACAACTAGCGGTAGCCTACAATGAGCAGTTCTTC.

This clonotype was observed many times. The rearrangement uses TRBV5-6 and TRBJ2-7, with D unresolved. The germline gives CDR1 SGHDT, CDR2 YYEEEE. This CDR3 has 13 residues. The germline V and J ends were trimmed by 2 bases and 7 bases, with 13 bases remaining between them. The CDR3 region is CASSFYRAPEQYF. In DNA, the CDR3 is TGTGCCAGCAGCTTTTACCGGGCGCCGGAGCAGTACTTC.

This clonotype was observed at least ten times. The chain employs TRBV11-2 and TRBJ1-1; D is uncertain. Per the germline V gene, CDR1 is SGHAT and CDR2 is FQNNGV. The CDR3 loop spans 12 amino acids. V was pared by 1 base and J by 5 bases, with 5 bases between. The CDR3 sequence is CASSLVGTEAFF. The CDR3 nucleotides read TGTGCCAGCAGCTTAGTCGGAACTGAAGCTTTCTTT.

This clonotype was detected ten times or more. The V and J genes are TRBV7-8 and TRBJ2-3; D remains ambiguous. Germline CDR1 is SGHVS and CDR2 is FQNEAQ. The CDR3 consists of 12 residues. Trimming removed 5 bases from V and 4 bases from J, with 7 bases in between. Here the CDR3 DNA reads TGTGCCAGCAGCCCAGAGTCAGATACGCAGTATTTT. Residues: CASSPESDTQYF.

This clonotype appeared many times. The chain couples TRBV5-1 to TRBJ2-2, with a possible D match to TRBD2 (6 bases). Trimming shortened V by 3 bases and J by 0 bases, and 15 bases separated the two germline ends. Germline CDR1 SGHRS, CDR2 YFSETQ. CDR3 length equals 17 residues. The CDR3 DNA is TGCGCCAGCAGCTCCGATAGCGGTTTCGCGAACACCGGGGAGCTGTTTTTT. Its protein is CASSSDSGFANTGELFF. Drawing the rest from reference TRBV5-1 and TRBJ2-2, the complete variable domain is KAGVTQTPRYLIKTRGQQVTLSCSPISGHRSVSWYQQTPGQGLQFLFEYFSETQRNKGNFPGRFSGRQFSNSRSEMNVSTLELGDSALYLCASSSDSGFANTGELFFGEGSRLTVL.

This clonotype was observed many times. This sequence joins TRBV2 and TRBJ2-3; D gene unclear. Germline V gene lookup returns CDR1 SNHLY and CDR2 FYNNEI. This CDR3 region has 14 residues. Trimming cost V 4 bases and J 2 bases, with 10 bases left between them. CDR3 DNA: TGTGCCAGCAGTGCCCGAAAGTACACAGATACGCAGTATTTT. Translating gives CASSARKYTDTQYF.

This clonotype has at least ten counts. The chain recombines TRBV4-2 with TRBJ1-5; D may be TRBD1 (6 bases). V shed 0 bases and J shed 4 bases, with 7 bases lying between them. This CDR3 comprises 14 residues. Germline V gene lookup returns CDR1 LGHNA and CDR2 YNFKEQ. The DNA of the CDR3 is TGTGCCAGCAGCCAAGAGGGGGCTAATCAGCCCCAGCATTTT. It encodes CASSQEGANQPQHF.

This chain joins TRBV30 and TRBJ2-2, with D unclear. CDR3 size: 15 residues. From germline, CDR1 is GTSNPN and CDR2 SVGIG (reference sequence). Trimming removed 0 bases from V and 2 bases from J, with 10 bases in between. CDR3 bases: TGTGCCTGGAGTGTACGGTTGGTCAACACCGGGGAGCTGTTTTTT. Translation: CAWSVRLVNTGELFF. Complete variable domain (other parts from reference TRBV30 and TRBJ2-2): SQTIHQWPATLVQPVGSPLSLECTVEGTSNPNLYWYRQAAGRGLQLLFYSVGIGQISSEVPQNLSASRPQDRQFILSSKKLLLSDSGFYLCAWSVRLVNTGELFFGEGSRLTVL.

This rearrangement joins TRBV27 to TRBJ2-1; 8 positions match TRBD2. From germline, CDR1 is MNHEY and CDR2 SMNVEV (reference sequence). Trimming took 2 bases from V and 6 from J; bases not matched to a gene: 15. This CDR3 has 18 residues. CDR3 sequence reads: CASSLTGTRMYIANEQFF. CDR3 sequence (DNA): TGTGCCAGCAGTTTAACCGGGACTAGAATGTACATAGCCAATGAGCAGTTCTTC.

This chain connects TRBV28 to TRBJ2-7; 7 nucleotides match TRBD1. The V and J ends lost 6 bases and 0 bases, in that order; junction bases with no gene match: 8. CDR1 and CDR2 (germline): MDHEN, SYDVKM. The length of the CDR3 is 15 residues. The chain's CDR3 is CASRIRTGRSYEQYF. CDR3 bases: TGTGCCAGCAGGATCAGGACAGGACGCTCCTACGAGCAGTACTTC.

At least ten counts were recorded for this clonotype. The J gene is TRBJ1-2, the V gene TRBV2; 10 positions match TRBD1. In germline, CDR1 is SNHLY, CDR2 FYNNEI. The ends lost 5 bases at V and 5 bases at J; junction bases unmatched: 5. This CDR3 has 14 amino acids. The DNA for the CDR3 is TGTGCCAGCAGTCCCGGGACAGGGGAATATGGCTACACCTTC. Encoded protein: CASSPGTGEYGYTF.

This clonotype came up a few times. A much larger clone lies a single base off, so this may be a read error. The rearrangement links TRBV6-1 to TRBJ2-7; D is possibly TRBD2 (6 bases). Germline values: CDR1 MNHNS, CDR2 SASEGT. V was cut by 0 bases and J by 12 bases, with 18 bases left in between. The CDR3 is 14 residues long. In nucleotides, the CDR3 is TGTGCCAGCAGTGAAGCGCGGGGATACTTCGTGCGGTACTTC. It encodes CASSEARGYFVRYF.

In regard to this clonotype: This may be a read error, as it is one base from a much larger clone. This sequence joins TRBV24-1 and TRBJ2-7; D uncertain. This CDR3 is 11 amino acids long. Germline V lookup: CDR1 KGHDR, CDR2 SFDVKD. Trimming shortened V by 1 base and J by 3 bases, and 0 bases separated the two germline ends. CDR3 in amino acids: CATSDFYEQYF. In DNA form, the CDR3 reads TGTGCCACCAGTGATTTCTACGAGCAGTACTTC.

Written as DNA, the CDR3 is TGTGCCACCAGCAGAGAACCACAGGGGGCAGAAAATGAGCAGTTCTTC. Translating it yields CATSREPQGAENEQFF. This chain connects TRBV15 to TRBJ2-1, with 9 bases identical to TRBD1. The V gene's germline CDR1 is LNHNV and CDR2 YYDKDF (reference sequence). This CDR3 contains 16 residues. J was trimmed by 7 bases and V by 0 bases; bases with no gene match: 7.

The rearrangement joins TRBV6-1 to TRBJ1-4; D remains ambiguous. CDR3 length: 10 amino acids. Germline assignment: CDR1 MNHNS and CDR2 SASEGT. The V gene lost 10 bases and the J gene lost 8 bases, with 8 bases spanning the gap. CDR3 DNA: TGTGCCATCTGCTGGGAAAAACTGTTTTTT. Amino acid sequence: CAICWEKLFF.

This clonotype was found a few times. The rearrangement joins TRBV7-8 to TRBJ1-2; possibly TRBD1 for D (5 bases). The CDR3 covers 17 residues. CDR1 SGHVS and CDR2 FQNEAQ come from the germline V gene. V was clipped by 1 base and J by 3 bases, with 18 bases between them. The CDR3 nucleotides are TGTGCCAGCAGCTTAGGCTCCAACGTAGGGGTTGACTATGGCTACACCTTC. This translates into CASSLGSNVGVDYGYTF.

This clonotype was detected ten times or more. The chain is built from TRBV10-3 and TRBJ2-1; TRBD2 matches at 12 bases. The CDR3 loop spans 17 amino acids. CDR1 is ENHRY and CDR2 is SYGVKD in the germline V gene. Trimming cost V 4 bases and J 8 bases; bases outside gene matches: 12. CDR3 region: CAISGAPGLAGLDEQFF. The CDR3 DNA reads as TGTGCCATCAGTGGGGCACCAGGACTAGCGGGACTCGATGAGCAGTTCTTC.

This clonotype has at least ten counts. The chain has TRBV15 and TRBJ2-1; no clear D. Trimming took off 5 bases at V and 5 bases at J, with 10 bases between the two ends. Per the germline V gene, CDR1 is LNHNV and CDR2 is YYDKDF (reference sequence). The CDR3 runs 13 residues. CDR3 protein: CATSPRRDNEQFF. CDR3 DNA: TGTGCCACCAGCCCCCGAAGGGACAATGAGCAGTTCTTC.

This clonotype was seen ten or more times. The chain joins TRBV5-5 to TRBJ2-1; 7 nucleotides align to TRBD2. The V and J ends lost 0 bases and 2 bases, in that order; junction bases with no gene match: 2. CDR1 and CDR2 from the germline V gene are SGHKS and YYEKEE (reference sequence). The CDR3 loop spans 15 amino acids. This chain's CDR3 is CASSLVGRTYNEQFF. CDR3 nucleotides: TGTGCCAGCAGCTTGGTCGGGAGGACCTACAATGAGCAGTTCTTC.

This clonotype was detected a few times. The CDR3 end shows no conserved phenylalanine or tryptophan, and so a read error is likely. The chain carries TRBV6-5 and TRBJ2-5, with D possibly matching TRBD1 (5 bases). This CDR3 has 14 amino acids. Germline V lookup: CDR1 MNHEY, CDR2 SVGAGI. Trimming took 2 bases from V and 0 from J, leaving 7 bases between them. The CDR3 here is CASSYIRDQETQYS. The CDR3 DNA reads as TGTGCCAGCAGTTACATCAGGGACCAAGAGACCCAGTACTCC.

This clonotype was seen many times. The gene calls are TRBV7-3 and TRBJ2-2; weak D call: TRBD2 (5 bases). Germline V CDR1 and CDR2: SGHTA, FQGTGA. Trimming left V 2 bases short and J 4 bases short, with 14 bases between. CDR3 length: 16 residues. Here the CDR3 DNA reads TGTGCCAGCAGCTTACAGGCTAGCCGTGGCACCGGGGAGCTGTTTTTT. It specifies CASSLQASRGTGELFF.

This clonotype has just a few counts. The chain recombines TRBV5-6 with TRBJ1-4, with D maybe TRBD1 (6 bases). Germline V gene lookup returns CDR1 SGHDT and CDR2 YYEEEE. Trimming pared 1 base from V and 6 bases from J, leaving 13 bases between. This CDR3 has 15 amino acids. Here the CDR3 DNA reads TGTGCCAGCAGCTTGTCAACGACAGGACATGAAAAACTGTTTTTT. This encodes CASSLSTTGHEKLFF.